This is a list of T cell receptor beta chains from one sample in a study of blood T cell repertoires in COVID-19. Generated by immunoSEQ multiplex PCR, the TCRdb table keeps only in-frame clones and is missing some. The sample holds 300,000 to 350,000 clones, approximately 85% seen once. What was sequenced was PBMCs or T cells enriched from blood (not recorded which). The source of these receptors is a young man who had recovered from COVID-19. Each CDR3 is given with its conserved first and last residue. A D gene is named only where the DNA matches it firmly. Expanded clones are given a class, and other clones once, few, many or no size at all.

d_gene,j_gene,abundance,v_gene,CDR3nt,CDR3aa
TRBD1,TRBJ2-7,NA,TRBV7-8,TGTGCCAGCAGCGTGAACCCGGGACAGGGCTTTTCCGAGCAGTACTTC,CASSVNPGQGFSEQYF
NA,TRBJ1-6,NA,TRBV4-3,TGCGCCAGCAGCCAAGATCATGACAGCCGACCGTCACCCCTCCACTTT,CASSQDHDSRPSPLHF
NA,TRBJ2-4,few,TRBV12-5,TGTGCTAGTGGTTTGGGGCGGGGTAACGGGGGAGCCAAAAACATTCAGTACTTC,CASGLGRGNGGAKNIQYF
TRBD2,TRBJ2-3,many,TRBV6-4,TGTGCCAGCAAGAATAGCGGGGACACAGATACGCAGTATTTT,CASKNSGDTDTQYF
NA,TRBJ1-2,NA,TRBV14,TGTGCCAGCAGCTCTCCTTCGGACAGATTAAATGGCTACACCTTC,CASSSPSDRLNGYTF
TRBD1,TRBJ2-3,NA,TRBV5-1,TGCGCCAGCAGCTGGCGAGGGACAGGTACAGATACGCAGTATTTT,CASSWRGTGTDTQYF
TRBD1,TRBJ1-6,NA,TRBV7-9,TGTGCCAGCAGCTTAGGGGGACAGAATTCACCCCTCCACTTT,CASSLGGQNSPLHF
NA,TRBJ1-2,NA,TRBV10-3,TGTGCCATCAGTGAGGGCCAGGGCTCTAACTATGGCTACACCTTC,CAISEGQGSNYGYTF
NA,TRBJ1-5,few,TRBV6-2/TRBV6-3,TGTGCCAGCAGTTACTCGGGAGTTAGTCAGCCCCAGCATTTT,CASSYSGVSQPQHF
NA,TRBJ1-5,NA,TRBV19,TGTGCCAGTAACGGGGAATTTACCAATCAGCCCCAGCATTTT,CASNGEFTNQPQHF
NA,TRBJ1-2,NA,TRBV20-1,TGCAGTGCTAGTGACAGTTATGGCTACACCTTC,CSASDSYGYTF
NA,TRBJ1-2,NA,TRBV2,TGTGCCGGGTCGGGGGAGGTCGGCTATGGCTACACCTTC,CAGSGEVGYGYTF
TRBD1,TRBJ1-6,NA,TRBV10-3,TGTGCCATCAGTGAGTCGACAGGGGGCTCCTATAATTCACCCCTCCACTTT,CAISESTGGSYNSPLHF
NA,TRBJ2-1,NA,TRBV7-3,TGTGCCAGCAGCTTCCTCGGGGGGACAATTGGGAATGAGCAGTTCTTC,CASSFLGGTIGNEQFF
TRBD1,TRBJ2-3,NA,TRBV6-5,TGTGCCAGCAGCCCCGGGACAGGGTCAGATACGCAGTATTTT,CASSPGTGSDTQYF
NA,TRBJ1-2,NA,TRBV9,TGTGCCAGCGGCGGGCACTATGGCTACACCTTC,CASGGHYGYTF
TRBD2,TRBJ2-1,NA,TRBV3-1/TRBV3-2,TGTGCCAGCAGCCAGACTAGCGGGGGTGGGAATGAGCAGTTCTTC,CASSQTSGGGNEQFF
NA,TRBJ2-2,NA,TRBV24-1,TGTGCCACCAGTGGAGGGGGTGGTCGAGAGCTGTTTTTT,CATSGGGGRELFF
NA,TRBJ1-1,NA,TRBV18,TGTGCCAGCTCACCACCGTCGGGAGGCACTGAAGCTTTCTTT,CASSPPSGGTEAFF
TRBD1,TRBJ1-6,NA,TRBV6-5,TGTGCCAGCAGCGAGGGACAGGGGAGTTCACCCCTCCACTTT,CASSEGQGSSPLHF
NA,TRBJ1-5,NA,TRBV7-9,TGTGCCAGCAGCTTACGTAGCAATCAGCCCCAGCATTTT,CASSLRSNQPQHF
NA,TRBJ1-3,once,TRBV5-4,TGTGCCAGCAGCTTCGGCAGGGGTGGAAACACCATATATTTT,CASSFGRGGNTIYF
NA,TRBJ1-5,once,TRBV2,TGTGCCAGCAGCCTGGGCAGGGATAGTCAGCCCCAGCATTTT,CASSLGRDSQPQHF
NA,TRBJ2-7,NA,TRBV7-2,TGTGCCAGCAGCTGGTCCGGGACTCCCAATTACGAGCAGTACTTC,CASSWSGTPNYEQYF
TRBD2,TRBJ2-1,NA,TRBV2,TGTGCCAGCCGAGGCGCGGGGGGGTACAATGAGCAGTTCTTC,CASRGAGGYNEQFF
NA,TRBJ2-1,NA,TRBV11-3,TGTGCCAGCAGCCGGAGAGGAGGGGCAGTCAATGAGCAGTTCTTC,CASSRRGGAVNEQFF
TRBD1,TRBJ2-7,NA,TRBV6-1,TGTGCCAGCAGTGAAGCCCTTCTGACAGGGGTGAACGAGCAGTACTTC,CASSEALLTGVNEQYF
NA,TRBJ2-1,NA,TRBV7-2,TGTGCCAGCAGCTTAACAGGGACCCTTTACAATGAGCAGTTCTTC,CASSLTGTLYNEQFF
NA,TRBJ1-1,NA,TRBV18,TGTGCCAGCTCACCCGCAGGTGATAACACTGAAGCTTTCTTT,CASSPAGDNTEAFF
NA,TRBJ2-5,NA,TRBV7-6,TGTGCCAGCAGCTTCCAGGGGACACAAGAGACCCAGTACTTC,CASSFQGTQETQYF
TRBD1,TRBJ2-7,NA,TRBV7-9,TGTGCCAGCAGCTTAGCGAACAGGGGTCCCTACGAGCAGTACTTC,CASSLANRGPYEQYF
NA,TRBJ1-5,NA,TRBV7-2,TGTGCCAGCAGCTTAAGGCAGGGCCGTAATCCCCAGCATTTT,CASSLRQGRNPQHF
NA,TRBJ2-5,NA,TRBV6-5,TGTGCCAGCAGTATTGGCAGTCAAGAGACCCAGTACTTC,CASSIGSQETQYF
NA,TRBJ2-3,NA,TRBV5-8,TGTGCCAGCAACGTGGACTGGGGGGAAACAGATACGCAGTATTTT,CASNVDWGETDTQYF
NA,TRBJ1-2,NA,TRBV3-1/TRBV3-2,TGTGCCAGCAGCCTCCCTTCCGGTGGCTACACCTTC,CASSLPSGGYTF
TRBD1,TRBJ2-1,NA,TRBV5-6,TGTGCCAGCAGCTCGACGGACAGGGAGCAGTTCTTC,CASSSTDREQFF
TRBD1,TRBJ1-4,NA,TRBV24-1,TGTGCCACCAGTGGATCTACCGGGACAGGGGTAGAAAAACTGTTTTTT,CATSGSTGTGVEKLFF
TRBD1,TRBJ2-1,NA,TRBV6-1,TGTGCCAGCAGTGCATCAATGACAGGGGCTTACAATGAGCAGTTCTTC,CASSASMTGAYNEQFF
NA,TRBJ1-2,NA,TRBV7-3,TGTGCCAGCAGCCCCGACAGGAACTATGGCTACACCTTC,CASSPDRNYGYTF
TRBD2,TRBJ2-5,few,TRBV5-1,TGCGCCAGCAGCATAGAGCCTAAAACACCGGGACTAGCGGGGTTGGGAGAGACCCAGTACTTC,CASSIEPKTPGLAGLGETQYF
NA,TRBJ1-2,NA,TRBV3-1/TRBV3-2,TGTGCCAGCAGCCTGCGACATGAAGGGGGCTATGGCTACACCTTC,CASSLRHEGGYGYTF